This T cell receptor (beta chain) was recovered during a study of blood T cell repertoires in COVID-19. Germline values: CDR1 SGHTS, CDR2 YDEGEE. V was pared by 1 base and J by 0 bases, with 8 bases of the junction left unmatched. The CDR3 extends over 17 amino acids. This table comes from immunoSEQ multiplex PCR, and its TCRdb copy is limited to in-frame clones, with some not included. This sample carries hundreds of thousands of clones, around 89% of them seen once, and the ten largest clones take approximately 4.2%. The receptor comes from a middle-aged man with acute or convalescent COVID-19. Sequencing used peripheral blood. The chain recombines TRBV5-8 with TRBJ1-1; 8 bases fit TRBD1. This chain's CDR3 is CASSLKDRALMNTEAFF. CDR3 nucleotides: TGTGCCAGCAGCTTGAAGGACAGGGCCCTAATGAACACTGAAGCTTTCTTT.